Below are 8 T cell receptor beta chains sequenced from a single sample in a study of T-cell memory formation after mild COVID-19. MiXCR was run by TCRdb on the 5' RACE reads, yielding one entry per CDR3 protein. The table has approximately 230,000 distinct CDR3 sequences, roughly 15% seen once. The sequenced sample was PBMCs or a T cell subset sorted from them (not recorded which). All receptors come from a man aged 18 to 29 who had mild COVID-19 (a few samples of this study predate the infection). Cell type and time point are not known.

This clonotype was seen repeatedly, ten times or more. The genes are TRBV7-2 and TRBJ1-5, with 7 bases aligning to TRBD1. Trimming at V came to 2 bases and at J to 1 base, leaving 5 bases not matched to a gene. This CDR3 has 16 residues. Per germline, CDR1 SGHTA and CDR2 FQGNSA. CDR3 sequence reads: CASSLKGGMSNQPQHF. In DNA, the CDR3 is TGTGCCAGCAGCTTAAAAGGGGGCATGAGCAATCAGCCCCAGCATTTT.

This clonotype showed up just a few times. The rearrangement uses TRBV7-2 and TRBJ2-3; 7 bases are shared with TRBD2. Per germline, CDR1 SGHTA and CDR2 FQGNSA. The CDR3 runs to 14 residues. With 5 bases clipped from V and 6 bases from J, the junction kept 8 bases outside the gene matches. This CDR3 reads CASSPTGGSDTQYF. DNA of the CDR3: TGTGCCAGCAGCCCCACCGGGGGGTCCGATACGCAGTATTTT.

This clonotype was detected a few times. The chain has TRBV3-1 and TRBJ2-7; TRBD1 agrees at 9 bases. V gave up 3 bases and J gave up 3 bases; unmatched junction bases: 3. CDR3 length: 14 amino acids. The germline CDR1 and CDR2 sequences are LGHDT and YNNKEL (reference sequence). This chain's CDR3 is CASSHRDRDYEQYF. The CDR3 DNA follows: TGTGCCAGCAGCCACCGGGACAGGGACTACGAGCAGTACTTC.

The chain is built from TRBV6-1 and TRBJ1-5; unclear D gene. The CDR3 runs to 13 residues. The V gene lost 1 base and the J gene lost 5 bases, with 6 bases spanning the gap. Germline V lookup: CDR1 MNHNS, CDR2 SASEGT. CDR3 residues: CASSEGHDQPQHF. The CDR3 DNA reads as TGTGCCAGCAGTGAAGGGCACGATCAGCCCCAGCATTTT.

This clonotype was found a few times. This chain joins TRBV5-5 and TRBJ2-5, with 8 bases lining up with TRBD2. Per the germline V gene, CDR1 is SGHKS and CDR2 is YYEKEE (reference sequence). The CDR3 runs to 14 residues. V gave up 1 base and J gave up 5 bases; unmatched junction bases: 4. The CDR3 DNA follows: TGTGCCAGCAGCTTGAGCCAGCGGGGGGAGACCCAGTACTTC. It specifies CASSLSQRGETQYF. Full variable domain (remainder filled in from reference TRBV5-5 and TRBJ2-5): DAGVTQSPTHLIKTRGQQVTLRCSPISGHKSVSWYQQVLGQGPQFIFQYYEKEERGRGNFPDRFSARQFPNYSSELNVNALLLGDSALYLCASSLSQRGETQYFGPGTRLLVL.

The chain employs TRBV27 and TRBJ2-3, with D perhaps TRBD2 (7 bases). The CDR3 has 15 amino acids. Trimming removed 6 bases from V and 3 bases from J, with 16 bases in between. In germline, CDR1 is MNHEY, CDR2 SMNVEV (reference sequence). CDR3 amino acids: CASSRGAGLTDTQYF. The DNA for the CDR3 is TGTGCCAGCAGCCGGGGGGCCGGTCTTACAGATACGCAGTATTTT.

The rearrangement links TRBV6-2 or TRBV6-3 to TRBJ2-5, with D unclear. Between the trimmed V and J ends, which lost 5 bases and 3 bases, there was a span of 19 bases. Germline loops: CDR1 MNHEY, CDR2 SVGEGT. The CDR3 sequence is 16 residues long. Here the CDR3 DNA reads TGTGCCAGCAGTACCCGTCGTAACAGTGTGGAAGAGACCCAGTACTTC. Amino acid sequence: CASSTRRNSVEETQYF.

V usage is TRBV18 and J usage is TRBJ2-7, with D perhaps assigned TRBD1 or TRBD2 (5 bases each). The CDR3 covers 14 residues. Per germline, CDR1 KGHSH and CDR2 LQKENI. Trimming took off 3 bases at V and 1 base at J, with 10 bases between the two ends. CDR3 bases: TGTGCCAGCTCACCGGGGACCTTTTCCTACGAGCAGTACGTC. Amino acid sequence: CASSPGTFSYEQYV.